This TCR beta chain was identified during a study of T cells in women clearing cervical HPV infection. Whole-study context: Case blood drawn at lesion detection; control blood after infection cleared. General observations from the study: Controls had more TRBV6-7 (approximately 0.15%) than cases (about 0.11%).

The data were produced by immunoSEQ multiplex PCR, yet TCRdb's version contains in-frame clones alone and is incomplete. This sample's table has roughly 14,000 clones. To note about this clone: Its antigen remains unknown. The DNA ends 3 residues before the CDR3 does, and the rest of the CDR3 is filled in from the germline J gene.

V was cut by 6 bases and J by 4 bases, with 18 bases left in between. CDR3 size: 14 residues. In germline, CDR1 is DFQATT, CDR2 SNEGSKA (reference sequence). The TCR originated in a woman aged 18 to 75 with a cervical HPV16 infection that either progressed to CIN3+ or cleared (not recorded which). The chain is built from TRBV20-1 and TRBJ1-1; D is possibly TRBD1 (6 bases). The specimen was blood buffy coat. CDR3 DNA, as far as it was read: TGCAGTGCCAAGAAGGGGGGGATGATCACTGAA. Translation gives CSAKKGGMITE. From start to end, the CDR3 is CSAKKGGMITEAFF.